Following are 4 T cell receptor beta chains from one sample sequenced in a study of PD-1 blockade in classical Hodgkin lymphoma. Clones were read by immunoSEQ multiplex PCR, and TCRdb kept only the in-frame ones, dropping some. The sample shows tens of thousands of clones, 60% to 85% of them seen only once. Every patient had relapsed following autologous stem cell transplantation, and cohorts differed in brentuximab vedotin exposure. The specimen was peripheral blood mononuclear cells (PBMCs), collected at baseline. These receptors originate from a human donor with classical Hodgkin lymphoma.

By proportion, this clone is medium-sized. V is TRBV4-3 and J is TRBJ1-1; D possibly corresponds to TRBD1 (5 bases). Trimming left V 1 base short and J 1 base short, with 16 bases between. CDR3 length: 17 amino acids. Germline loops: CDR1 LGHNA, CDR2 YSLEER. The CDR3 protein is CASSQGSVGRQNTEAFF. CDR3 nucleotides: TGCGCCAGCAGCCAAGGGTCAGTGGGACGACAGAACACTGAAGCTTTCTTT.

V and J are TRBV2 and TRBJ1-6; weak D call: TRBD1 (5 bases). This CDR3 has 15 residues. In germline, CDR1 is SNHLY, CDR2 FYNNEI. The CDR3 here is CGGKGAGGTNSPLHF. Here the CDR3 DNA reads TGTGGGGGCAAGGGAGCGGGCGGAACGAATTCACCCCTCCACTTT.

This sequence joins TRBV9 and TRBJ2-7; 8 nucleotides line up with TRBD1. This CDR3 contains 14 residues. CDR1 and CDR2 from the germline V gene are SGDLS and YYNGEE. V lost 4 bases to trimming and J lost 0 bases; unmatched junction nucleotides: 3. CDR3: CASSQGQGSYEQYF. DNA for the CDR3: TGTGCCAGCAGCCAAGGACAGGGCTCCTACGAGCAGTACTTC.

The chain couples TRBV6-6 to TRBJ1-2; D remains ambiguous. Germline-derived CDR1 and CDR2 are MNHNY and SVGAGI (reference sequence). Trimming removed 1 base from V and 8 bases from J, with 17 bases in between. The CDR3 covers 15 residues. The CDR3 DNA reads TGTGCCAGCAGTTACTACGGTCAGAATATTGGCGGCTACACCTTC. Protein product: CASSYYGQNIGGYTF.